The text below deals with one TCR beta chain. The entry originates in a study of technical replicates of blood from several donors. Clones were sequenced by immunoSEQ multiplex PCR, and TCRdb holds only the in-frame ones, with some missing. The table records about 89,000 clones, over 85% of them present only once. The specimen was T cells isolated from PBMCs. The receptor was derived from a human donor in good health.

CDR3 in amino acids: CASSFIETGVETQYF. CDR3 coding DNA: TGTGCCAGCAGCTTCATAGAGACAGGGGTAGAGACCCAGTACTTC. V gene TRBV5-4 combines with J gene TRBJ2-5, with 8 bases that match TRBD1. J gave up 4 bases and V 2 bases, and 7 bases lay outside the gene matches. Per the germline V gene, CDR1 is SGHNT and CDR2 is YYREEE (reference sequence). The CDR3 covers 15 residues.